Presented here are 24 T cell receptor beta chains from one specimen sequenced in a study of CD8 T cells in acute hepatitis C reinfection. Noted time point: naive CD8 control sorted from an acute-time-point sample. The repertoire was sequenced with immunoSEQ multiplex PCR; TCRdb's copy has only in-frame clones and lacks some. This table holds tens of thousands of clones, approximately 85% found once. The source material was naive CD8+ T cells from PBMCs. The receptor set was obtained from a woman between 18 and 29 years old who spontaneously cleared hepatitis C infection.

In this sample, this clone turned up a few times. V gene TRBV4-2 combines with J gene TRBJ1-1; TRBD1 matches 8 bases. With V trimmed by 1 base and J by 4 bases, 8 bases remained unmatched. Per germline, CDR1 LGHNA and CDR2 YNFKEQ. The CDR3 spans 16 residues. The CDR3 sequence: CASSQVRTGSGTEAFF. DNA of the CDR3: TGTGCCAGCAGCCAAGTAAGGACAGGGAGCGGCACTGAAGCTTTCTTT.

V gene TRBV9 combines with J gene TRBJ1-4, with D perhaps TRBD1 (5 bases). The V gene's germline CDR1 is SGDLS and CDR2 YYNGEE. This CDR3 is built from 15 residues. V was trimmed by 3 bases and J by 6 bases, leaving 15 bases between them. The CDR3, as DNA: TGTGCCAGCAGCGACGGCGAGGGGCTGGATGAAAAACTGTTTTTT. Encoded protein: CASSDGEGLDEKLFF.

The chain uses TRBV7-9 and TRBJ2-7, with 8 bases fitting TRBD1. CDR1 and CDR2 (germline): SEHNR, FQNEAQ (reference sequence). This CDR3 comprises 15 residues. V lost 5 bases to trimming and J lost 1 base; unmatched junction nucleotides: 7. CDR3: CASSHRDRSSYEQYF. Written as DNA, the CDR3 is TGTGCCAGCAGCCACCGGGACAGGTCTTCCTACGAGCAGTACTTC.

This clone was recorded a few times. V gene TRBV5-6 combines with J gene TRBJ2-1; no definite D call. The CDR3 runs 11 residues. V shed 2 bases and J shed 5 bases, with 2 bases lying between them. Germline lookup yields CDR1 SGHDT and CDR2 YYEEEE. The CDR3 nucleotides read TGTGCCAGCAGCTTCGACAATGAGCAGTTCTTC. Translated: CASSFDNEQFF.

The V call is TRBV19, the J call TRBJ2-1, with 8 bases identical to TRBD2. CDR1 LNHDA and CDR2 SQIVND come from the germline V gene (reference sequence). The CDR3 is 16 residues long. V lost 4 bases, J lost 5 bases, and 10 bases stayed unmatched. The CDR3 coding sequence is TGTGCCAGTAGTACCCCACGGACTAGCAGAGACAATGAGCAGTTCTTC. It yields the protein CASSTPRTSRDNEQFF.

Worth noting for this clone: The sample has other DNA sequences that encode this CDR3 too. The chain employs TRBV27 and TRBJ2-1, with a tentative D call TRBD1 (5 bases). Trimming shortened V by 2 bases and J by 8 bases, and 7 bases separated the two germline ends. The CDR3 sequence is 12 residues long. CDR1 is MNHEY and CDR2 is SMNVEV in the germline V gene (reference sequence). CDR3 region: CASSLTGDEQFF. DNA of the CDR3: TGTGCCAGCAGTTTAACAGGAGATGAGCAGTTCTTC.

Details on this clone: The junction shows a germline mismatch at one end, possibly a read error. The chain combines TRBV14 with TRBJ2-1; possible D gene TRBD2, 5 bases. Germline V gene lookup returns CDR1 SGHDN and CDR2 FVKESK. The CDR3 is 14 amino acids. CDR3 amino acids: CASKSGEGANEQLF. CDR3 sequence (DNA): TGTGCCAGCAAGTCAGGTGAGGGCGCCAATGAGCAGCTCTTC.

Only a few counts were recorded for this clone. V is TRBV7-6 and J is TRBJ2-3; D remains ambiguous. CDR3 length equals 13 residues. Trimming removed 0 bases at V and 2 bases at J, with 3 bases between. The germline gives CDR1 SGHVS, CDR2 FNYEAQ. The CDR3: CASSLAPTDTQYF. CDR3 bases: TGTGCCAGCAGCTTAGCCCCCACAGATACGCAGTATTTT.

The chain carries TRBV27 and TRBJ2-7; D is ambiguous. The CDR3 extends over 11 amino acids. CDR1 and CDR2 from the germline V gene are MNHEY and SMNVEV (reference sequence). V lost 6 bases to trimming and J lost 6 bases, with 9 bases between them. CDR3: CASRSNFEQYF. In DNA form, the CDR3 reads TGTGCCAGCAGATCCAACTTCGAGCAGTACTTC.

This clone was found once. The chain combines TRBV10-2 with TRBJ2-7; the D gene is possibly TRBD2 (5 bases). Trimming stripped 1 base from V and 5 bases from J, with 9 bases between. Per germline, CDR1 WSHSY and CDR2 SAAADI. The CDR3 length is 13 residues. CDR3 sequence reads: CASSEWRPHEQYF. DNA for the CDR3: TGCGCCAGCAGTGAGTGGAGGCCCCACGAGCAGTACTTC.

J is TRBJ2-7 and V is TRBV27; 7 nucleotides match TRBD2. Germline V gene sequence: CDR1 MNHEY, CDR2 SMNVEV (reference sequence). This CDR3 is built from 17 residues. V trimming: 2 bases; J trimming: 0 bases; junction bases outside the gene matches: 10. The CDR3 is CASSLPPAGGSSYEQYF. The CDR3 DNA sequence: TGTGCCAGCAGTTTACCTCCGGCGGGCGGGAGCTCCTACGAGCAGTACTTC.

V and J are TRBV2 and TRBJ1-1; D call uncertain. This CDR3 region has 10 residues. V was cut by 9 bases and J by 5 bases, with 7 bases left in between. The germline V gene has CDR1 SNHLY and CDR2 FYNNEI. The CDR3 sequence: CARPRTEAFF. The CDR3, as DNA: TGTGCCAGGCCTAGGACTGAAGCTTTCTTT.

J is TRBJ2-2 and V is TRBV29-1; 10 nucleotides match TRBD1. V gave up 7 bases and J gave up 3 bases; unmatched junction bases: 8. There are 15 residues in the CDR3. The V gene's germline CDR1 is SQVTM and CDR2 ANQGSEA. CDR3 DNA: TGCAGCGCGGAAACGACAGGGGGCGACACCGGGGAGCTGTTTTTT. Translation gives CSAETTGGDTGELFF.

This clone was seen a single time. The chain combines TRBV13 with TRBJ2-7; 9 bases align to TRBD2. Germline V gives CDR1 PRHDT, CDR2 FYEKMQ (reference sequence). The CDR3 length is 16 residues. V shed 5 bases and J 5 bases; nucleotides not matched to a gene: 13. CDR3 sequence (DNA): TGTGCCAGCAGCCAGGGGAGTAGCGGGAGTATCCACGAGCAGTACTTC. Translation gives CASSQGSSGSIHEQYF.

The CDR3 here is CASRSSRAIYGYTF. The CDR3 DNA follows: TGTGCCAGCAGGTCATCCAGGGCGATCTATGGCTACACCTTC. The rearrangement joins TRBV5-8 to TRBJ1-2; D may be TRBD1 (5 bases). The CDR3 consists of 14 residues. Germline V CDR1 and CDR2: SGHTS, YDEGEE. V shed 5 bases and J shed 4 bases, with 15 bases lying between them. Supplemented by reference TRBV5-8 and TRBJ1-2, the full variable domain reads EAGVTQSPTHLIKTRGQQATLRCSPISGHTSVYWYQQALGLGLQFLLWYDEGEERNRGNFPPRFSGRQFPNYSSELNVNALELEDSALYLCASRSSRAIYGYTFGSGTRLTVV.

Here the CDR3 DNA reads TGCGCCAGCAGTTATGGGACTAGCGGGAGGTACGAGCAGTACTTC. Translating it yields CASSYGTSGRYEQYF. This chain uses TRBV4-1 with TRBJ2-7; 15 nucleotides align to TRBD2. The CDR3 is 15 residues long. V gave up 6 bases and J gave up 4 bases; unmatched junction bases: 4. CDR1 is MGHRA, CDR2 YSYEKL, per germline.

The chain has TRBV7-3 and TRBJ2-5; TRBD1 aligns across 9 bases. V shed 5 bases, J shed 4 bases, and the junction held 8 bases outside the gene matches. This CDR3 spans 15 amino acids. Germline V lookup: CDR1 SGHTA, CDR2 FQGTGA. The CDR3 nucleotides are TGTGCCAGCAGCATCACAGGGGGCGTGGGAGAGACCCAGTACTTC. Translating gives CASSITGGVGETQYF.

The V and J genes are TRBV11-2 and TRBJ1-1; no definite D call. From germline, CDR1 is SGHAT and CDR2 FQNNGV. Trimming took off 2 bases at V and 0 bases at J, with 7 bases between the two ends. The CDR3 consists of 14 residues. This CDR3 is CASSLRGMNTEAFF. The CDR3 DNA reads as TGTGCCAGCAGCTTACGAGGTATGAACACTGAAGCTTTCTTT. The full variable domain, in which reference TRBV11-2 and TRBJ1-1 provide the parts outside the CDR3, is EAGVAQSPRYKIIEKRQSVAFWCNPISGHATLYWYQQILGQGPKLLIQFQNNGVVDDSQLPKDRFSAERLKGVDSTLKIQPAKLEDSAVYLCASSLRGMNTEAFFGQGTRLTVV.

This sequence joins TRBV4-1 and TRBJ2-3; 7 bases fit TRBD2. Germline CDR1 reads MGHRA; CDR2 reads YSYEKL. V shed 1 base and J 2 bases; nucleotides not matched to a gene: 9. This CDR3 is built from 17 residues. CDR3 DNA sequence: TGCGCCAGCAGCCAAGTCGACCGGGAGGACATCACAGATACGCAGTATTTT. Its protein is CASSQVDREDITDTQYF.

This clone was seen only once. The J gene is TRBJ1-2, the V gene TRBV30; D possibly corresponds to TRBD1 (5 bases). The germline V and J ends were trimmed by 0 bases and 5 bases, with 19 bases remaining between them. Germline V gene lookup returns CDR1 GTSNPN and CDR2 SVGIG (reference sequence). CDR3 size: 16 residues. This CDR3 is CAWSVSVGGNLYGYTF. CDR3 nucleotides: TGTGCCTGGAGTGTTTCCGTTGGGGGGAACCTTTATGGCTACACCTTC.

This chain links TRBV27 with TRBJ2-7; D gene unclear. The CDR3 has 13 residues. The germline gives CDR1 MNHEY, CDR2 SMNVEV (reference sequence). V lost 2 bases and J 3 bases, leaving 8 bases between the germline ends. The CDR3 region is CASSLGGVYEQYF. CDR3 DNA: TGTGCCAGCAGTTTAGGTGGGGTCTACGAGCAGTACTTC.

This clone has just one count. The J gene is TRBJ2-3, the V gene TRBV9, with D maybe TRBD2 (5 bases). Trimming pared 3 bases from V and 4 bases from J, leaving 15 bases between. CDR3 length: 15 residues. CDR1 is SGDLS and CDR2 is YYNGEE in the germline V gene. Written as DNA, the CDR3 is TGTGCCAGCAGCGCAATGAGGGCCTCCCCAGATACGCAGTATTTT. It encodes CASSAMRASPDTQYF.

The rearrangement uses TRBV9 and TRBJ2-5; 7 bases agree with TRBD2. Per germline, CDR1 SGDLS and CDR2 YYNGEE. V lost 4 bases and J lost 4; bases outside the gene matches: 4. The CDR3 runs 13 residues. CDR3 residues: CASSRTRAETQYF. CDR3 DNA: TGTGCCAGCAGCCGGACTAGAGCAGAGACCCAGTACTTC.

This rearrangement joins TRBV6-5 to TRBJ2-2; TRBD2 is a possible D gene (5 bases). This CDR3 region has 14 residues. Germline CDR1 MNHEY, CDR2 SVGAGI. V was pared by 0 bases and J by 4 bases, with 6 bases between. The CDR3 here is CASSYSDFTGELFF. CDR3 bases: TGTGCCAGCAGTTACTCGGACTTCACCGGGGAGCTGTTTTTT.